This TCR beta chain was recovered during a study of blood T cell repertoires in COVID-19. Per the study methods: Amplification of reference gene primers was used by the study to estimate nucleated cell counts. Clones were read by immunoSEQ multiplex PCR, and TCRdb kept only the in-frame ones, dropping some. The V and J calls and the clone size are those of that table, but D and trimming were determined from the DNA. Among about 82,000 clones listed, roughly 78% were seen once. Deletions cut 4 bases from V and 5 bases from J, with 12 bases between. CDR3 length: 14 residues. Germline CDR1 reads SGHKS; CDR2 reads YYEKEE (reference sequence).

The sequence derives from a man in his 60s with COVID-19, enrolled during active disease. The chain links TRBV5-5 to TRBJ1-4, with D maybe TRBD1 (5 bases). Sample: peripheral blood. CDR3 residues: CASSLSGLNEKLFF. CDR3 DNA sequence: TGTGCCAGCAGCCTCTCAGGGTTAAATGAAAAACTGTTTTTT.